This TCR beta chain is from a study of graft-versus-host responses after intestinal transplantation. Overall study: Multivisceral, liver-intestinal, or isolated intestinal transplants were received by the recipients. Recipients uniformly received anti-thymocyte globulin induction, followed by tacrolimus and steroids for around 3 years.

Per germline, CDR1 MGHRA and CDR2 YSYEKL. V lost 0 bases and J lost 2, with 7 bases in between. The CDR3 has 14 amino acids. The data were produced by immunoSEQ multiplex PCR, yet TCRdb's version contains in-frame clones alone and is incomplete. Of 85,000 to 90,000 clones in the sample, roughly 80% were seen once. The study's findings and limits: Early HvG declines after transplant were associated with peak circulating GvH clone levels. Graft-donor T cell macrochimerism coincided with high graft-versus-host to host-versus-graft clonal ratios in allografts.

Points on this clone: Its antigen is still unknown.

The chain recombines TRBV4-1 with TRBJ1-1, with D unresolved. The sequencing used unstimulated CD8+ T cells sorted from spleen or lymph node cells, collected before intestinal transplant. The clonotype originates from a human donor who received an intestinal transplant. The CDR3 nucleotides are TGCGCCAGCAGCCAAGATTGGGGAAACACTGAAGCTTTCTTT. It specifies CASSQDWGNTEAFF.